The 23 T cell receptor beta chains below come from one sample, sequenced in a study of cytomegalovirus exposure and HLA in healthy donors. The PCR employed 60 Vbeta primers together with 13 Jbeta primers. Assay: immunoSEQ multiplex PCR; the TCRdb copy retains only in-frame clones and omits some. This repertoire shows more than 85,000 clones, 78% found once; its top ten account for roughly 1.3%. What was sequenced was PBMCs. The receptors were sampled from a man aged 25 to 45 in good health and CMV-seronegative.

This clone was observed a single time. The rearrangement uses TRBV28 and TRBJ2-3; unclear D gene. This CDR3 comprises 13 residues. From germline, CDR1 is MDHEN and CDR2 SYDVKM. With 3 bases removed from V and 7 bases from J, the gap between germline ends came to 11 bases. The CDR3 DNA sequence: TGTGCCAGCAGTTTTCAATCTACCCATACGCAGTATTTT. The encoded protein is CASSFQSTHTQYF. Using reference TRBV28 and TRBJ2-3 for the parts outside the CDR3, the full variable domain is DVKVTQSSRYLVKRTGEKVFLECVQDMDHENMFWYRQDPGLGLRLIYFSYDVKMKEKGDIPEGYSVSREKKERFSLILESASTNQTSMYLCASSFQSTHTQYFGPGTRLTVL.

The chain joins TRBV2 to TRBJ1-4, with D perhaps matching TRBD1 (6 bases). The V end was cut by 10 bases, the J end by 7 bases, with 19 bases between. The CDR3 has 14 amino acids. The germline V gene has CDR1 SNHLY and CDR2 FYNNEI. CDR3 sequence (DNA): TGTGCCACGGGGGGGACGCCGGGGGCTGAAAAACTGTTTTTT. Translated: CATGGTPGAEKLFF.

CDR3 sequence reads: CAWSVGGTQETQYF. In DNA, the CDR3 is TGTGCCTGGAGTGTCGGCGGAACCCAAGAGACCCAGTACTTC. The rearrangement uses TRBV30 and TRBJ2-5; D unclear. This CDR3 spans 14 amino acids. Per germline, CDR1 GTSNPN and CDR2 SVGIG (reference sequence). V was pared by 0 bases and J by 1 base, with 9 bases between.

The CDR3 DNA reads as TGCGCCAGCAGCCAGGGACATGCAGAGTACACAGATACGCAGTATTTT. This sequence encodes CASSQGHAEYTDTQYF. V and J are TRBV4-3 and TRBJ2-3; D might be TRBD1 (6 bases). The V gene's germline CDR1 is LGHNA and CDR2 YSLEER. The CDR3 loop spans 16 amino acids. V dropped 3 bases and J dropped 2 bases, with 15 bases sitting between them.

This clone was observed once. The rearrangement uses TRBV29-1 and TRBJ1-1; D is perhaps TRBD1 (6 bases). Trimming removed 6 bases from V and 4 bases from J, with 18 bases in between. The V gene's germline CDR1 is SQVTM and CDR2 ANQGSEA. CDR3 length: 14 residues. Written as DNA, the CDR3 is TGCAGCGTACAGGAACAGGGTGGTGTCACTGAAGCTTTCTTT. This sequence encodes CSVQEQGGVTEAFF. Complete variable domain (other parts from reference TRBV29-1 and TRBJ1-1): SAVISQKPSRDICQRGTSLTIQCQVDSQVTMMFWYRQQPGQSLTLIATANQGSEATYESGFVIDKFPISRPNLTFSTLTVSNMSPEDSSIYLCSVQEQGGVTEAFFGQGTRLTVV.

The chain links TRBV18 to TRBJ2-3; no firm D call. Trimming took 3 bases from V and 5 from J, leaving 12 bases between them. Germline CDR1 KGHSH, CDR2 LQKENI. The CDR3 length is 14 residues. This CDR3 is CASSPGAPRDTQYF. The CDR3 DNA follows: TGTGCCAGCTCACCGGGCGCCCCGAGAGATACGCAGTATTTT.

This chain joins TRBV5-1 and TRBJ2-3; 7 bases line up with TRBD2. The trim removed 6 bases at V and 0 bases at J, leaving 13 bases unmatched. The CDR3 contains 17 residues. Germline CDR1 is SGHRS and CDR2 is YFSETQ. The CDR3, as DNA: TGCGCCAGCAAATTAGGCGATCGGGGGGAGAGCACAGATACGCAGTATTTT. Protein product: CASKLGDRGESTDTQYF. Full variable domain (rest looked up from reference TRBV5-1 and TRBJ2-3): KAGVTQTPRYLIKTRGQQVTLSCSPISGHRSVSWYQQTPGQGLQFLFEYFSETQRNKGNFPGRFSGRQFSNSRSEMNVSTLELGDSALYLCASKLGDRGESTDTQYFGPGTRLTVL.

There are a few counts of this clone. V and J are TRBV6-5 and TRBJ1-1, with D perhaps TRBD1 (6 bases). This CDR3 spans 15 amino acids. Germline V CDR1 and CDR2: MNHEY, SVGAGI. V shed 7 bases and J shed 9 bases, with 24 bases lying between them. This CDR3 reads CASTKGVSRGGKAFF. CDR3 DNA: TGTGCCAGCACCAAGGGCGTCTCGAGAGGGGGAAAAGCTTTCTTT.

The gene calls are TRBV11-3 and TRBJ2-1, with D possibly TRBD1 on 5 matching bases. Trimming took 5 bases from V and 2 from J, leaving 13 bases between them. This CDR3 comprises 15 residues. Germline CDR1 and CDR2: SGHNT and YENEEA. The CDR3 nucleotides read TGTGCCAGCAGCCAAAACAGGCAAACCTACAATGAGCAGTTCTTC. It translates to CASSQNRQTYNEQFF.

In its sample, this clone was seen a few times. This chain joins TRBV11-2 and TRBJ2-3; 7 bases map to TRBD1. The V segment lost 4 bases and the J segment 0 bases; nucleotides outside the gene matches: 4. The CDR3 has 15 residues. Germline values: CDR1 SGHAT, CDR2 FQNNGV. The chain's CDR3 is CASSSGRGSTDTQYF. The CDR3 nucleotides read TGTGCCAGCAGCTCCGGCAGGGGGAGCACAGATACGCAGTATTTT.

The chain recombines TRBV29-1 with TRBJ1-5; 10 bases are a match to TRBD1. Germline loops: CDR1 SQVTM, CDR2 ANQGSEA. CDR3 length: 13 residues. V lost 6 bases and J lost 3; bases outside the gene matches: 2. CDR3 nucleotides: TGCAGCGTGGGACAGGGGATCAATCAGCCCCAGCATTTT. Protein product: CSVGQGINQPQHF.

The chain carries TRBV2 and TRBJ1-5, with TRBD1 matching over 7 bases. Trimming removed 6 bases from V and 3 bases from J; junction bases left unmatched: 5. There are 14 residues in the CDR3. Germline lookup yields CDR1 SNHLY and CDR2 FYNNEI. CDR3 nucleotides: TGTGCCAGCAGGGGGGACAGCTACAATCAGCCCCAGCATTTT. Its translation: CASRGDSYNQPQHF. The full variable domain, its missing parts supplied by reference TRBV2 and TRBJ1-5, is EPEVTQTPSHQVTQMGQEVILRCVPISNHLYFYWYRQILGQKVEFLVSFYNNEISEKSEIFDDQFSVERPDGSNFTLKIRSTKLEDSAMYFCASRGDSYNQPQHFGDGTRLSIL.

As regards this clone: Here the CDR3 omits its conserved ending phenylalanine or tryptophan, so a read error is the likely source. The genes are TRBV10-3 and TRBJ2-7, with a tentative D call TRBD1 (6 bases). Germline loops: CDR1 ENHRY, CDR2 SYGVKD. CDR3 length: 16 residues. V was cut by 7 bases and J by 4 bases, with 23 bases left in between. The CDR3 region is CAITVGSPGAGYEQYL. CDR3 coding DNA: TGTGCCATCACAGTGGGTTCCCCAGGGGCAGGTTACGAGCAGTACCTC.

This clone was seen once. The rearrangement joins TRBV29-1 to TRBJ2-5, with D maybe TRBD1 (10 bases). This CDR3 is built from 17 residues. Trimming cost V 6 bases and J 5 bases, with 28 bases left between them. Germline lookup yields CDR1 SQVTM and CDR2 ANQGSEA. The chain's CDR3 is CSVWTGGLAQPRETQYF. The CDR3 coding sequence is TGCAGCGTATGGACAGGGGGACTAGCCCAACCACGGGAGACCCAGTACTTC.

This chain connects TRBV7-8 to TRBJ1-2; 7 nucleotides match TRBD1. The trim removed 5 bases at V and 1 base at J, leaving 4 bases unmatched. The germline CDR1 and CDR2 sequences are SGHVS and FQNEAQ. This CDR3 contains 14 residues. CDR3 sequence (DNA): TGTGCCAGCAGCAGAGGGGACAGTAACTATGGCTACACCTTC. Residues: CASSRGDSNYGYTF.

The genes are TRBV28 and TRBJ2-6, with 8 bases fitting TRBD1. This CDR3 region has 17 residues. CDR1 is MDHEN and CDR2 is SYDVKM in the germline V gene. After removal of 4 bases from V and 1 base from J, the junction contained 6 bases not matched to a gene. The CDR3, as DNA: TGTGCCAGCAGTTCCTCCCGGGACAGGTCTGGGGCCAACGTCCTGACTTTC. Translating it yields CASSSSRDRSGANVLTF.

Concerning this clone: The junction shows a germline mismatch at one end, possibly a read error. This chain links TRBV6-5 with TRBJ1-2; D not resolved. There are 12 residues in the CDR3. Per the germline V gene, CDR1 is MNHEY and CDR2 is SVGAGI. The CDR3 bases are TGCGTCTTGGCTCTAGCTAACTATGGCTACACCTTC. Translated: CVLALANYGYTF.

This clone was detected only a few times. The chain is built from TRBV29-1 and TRBJ2-6, with TRBD1 as a possible D gene (6 bases). Germline CDR1 SQVTM, CDR2 ANQGSEA. The V end lost 6 bases, the J end lost 1 base, and 7 bases lay between the germline ends. This CDR3 contains 13 residues. CDR3 protein: CSVTGSGANVLTF. Here the CDR3 DNA reads TGCAGCGTAACAGGGTCTGGGGCCAACGTCCTGACTTTC.

V gene TRBV29-1 combines with J gene TRBJ1-2; perhaps TRBD1 as D (6 bases). CDR3 length: 12 residues. Per germline, CDR1 SQVTM and CDR2 ANQGSEA. V lost 7 bases to trimming and J lost 2 bases, with 11 bases between them. The CDR3 sequence: CSAEGENYGYTF. The CDR3 nucleotides are TGCAGCGCAGAGGGGGAAAACTATGGCTACACCTTC.

The gene calls are TRBV15 and TRBJ2-5; perhaps TRBD1 as D (5 bases). There are 13 residues in the CDR3. V was trimmed by 2 bases and J by 2 bases, leaving 6 bases between them. The germline gives CDR1 LNHNV, CDR2 YYDKDF (reference sequence). The CDR3 loop is CATSRPGQETQYF. The CDR3 nucleotides read TGTGCCACCAGCAGACCAGGGCAAGAGACCCAGTACTTC.

The CDR3 loop reads CASSFRDRGSGANVLTF. Written as DNA, the CDR3 is TGTGCCAGCAGTTTCCGGGACAGGGGTTCCGGGGCCAACGTCCTGACTTTC. The V and J genes are TRBV27 and TRBJ2-6; 10 bases are shared with TRBD1. V gave up 3 bases and J gave up 4 bases; unmatched junction bases: 6. CDR1 MNHEY and CDR2 SMNVEV come from the germline V gene (reference sequence). CDR3 length: 17 amino acids.

This rearrangement joins TRBV10-3 to TRBJ2-5; 7 nucleotides line up with TRBD2. Trimming took 7 bases from V and 1 from J; bases not matched to a gene: 9. There are 15 residues in the CDR3. Germline loops: CDR1 ENHRY, CDR2 SYGVKD. The CDR3 here is CAIKSGISTQETQYF. CDR3 bases: TGTGCCATCAAGAGCGGGATAAGCACCCAAGAGACCCAGTACTTC.

As regards this clone: This sample includes further DNA sequences coding for the same CDR3. This chain joins TRBV2 and TRBJ2-5, with a weak D call TRBD1 (6 bases). Trimming left V 1 base short and J 2 bases short, with 14 bases between. In germline, CDR1 is SNHLY, CDR2 FYNNEI. The CDR3 spans 16 residues. The CDR3, as DNA: TGTGCCAGCAGTGAAGGGCCAGGGGTGGGACAAGAGACCCAGTACTTC. It translates to CASSEGPGVGQETQYF.